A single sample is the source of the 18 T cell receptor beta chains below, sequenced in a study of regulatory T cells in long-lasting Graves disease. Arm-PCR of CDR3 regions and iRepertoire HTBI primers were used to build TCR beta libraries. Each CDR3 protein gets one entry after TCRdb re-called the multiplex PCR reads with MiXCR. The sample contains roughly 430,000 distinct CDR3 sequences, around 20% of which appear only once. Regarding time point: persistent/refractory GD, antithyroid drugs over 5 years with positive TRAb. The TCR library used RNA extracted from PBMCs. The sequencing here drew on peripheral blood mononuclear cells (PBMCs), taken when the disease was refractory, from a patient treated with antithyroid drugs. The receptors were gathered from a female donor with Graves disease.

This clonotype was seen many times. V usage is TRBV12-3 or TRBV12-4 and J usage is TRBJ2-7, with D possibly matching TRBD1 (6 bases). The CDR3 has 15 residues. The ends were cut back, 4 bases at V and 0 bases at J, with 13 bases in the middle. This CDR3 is CASSSHTGISYEQYF. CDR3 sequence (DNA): TGTGCCAGCAGTTCTCACACAGGGATCTCCTACGAGCAGTACTTC.

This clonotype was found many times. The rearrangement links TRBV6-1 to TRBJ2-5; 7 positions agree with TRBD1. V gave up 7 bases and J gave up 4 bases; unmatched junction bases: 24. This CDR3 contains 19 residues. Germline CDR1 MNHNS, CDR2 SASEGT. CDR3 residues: CASTYRAGGPRLHPETQYF. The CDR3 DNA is TGTGCCAGCACCTACAGGGCAGGGGGACCTCGCCTACATCCAGAGACCCAGTACTTC.

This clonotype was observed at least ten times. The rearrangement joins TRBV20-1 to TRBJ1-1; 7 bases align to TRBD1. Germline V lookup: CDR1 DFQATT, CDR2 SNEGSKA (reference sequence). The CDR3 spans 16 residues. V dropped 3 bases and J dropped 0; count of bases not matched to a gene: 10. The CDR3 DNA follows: TGCAGTGCTAGTACGACAGGGAAACGCATGAACACTGAAGCTTTCTTT. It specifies CSASTTGKRMNTEAFF.

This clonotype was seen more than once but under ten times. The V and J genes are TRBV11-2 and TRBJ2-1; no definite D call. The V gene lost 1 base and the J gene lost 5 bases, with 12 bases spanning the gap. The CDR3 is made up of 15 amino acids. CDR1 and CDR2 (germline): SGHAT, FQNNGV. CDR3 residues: CASSLVLDHNNEQFF. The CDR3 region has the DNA TGTGCCAGCAGCTTAGTCTTGGACCACAACAATGAGCAGTTCTTC.

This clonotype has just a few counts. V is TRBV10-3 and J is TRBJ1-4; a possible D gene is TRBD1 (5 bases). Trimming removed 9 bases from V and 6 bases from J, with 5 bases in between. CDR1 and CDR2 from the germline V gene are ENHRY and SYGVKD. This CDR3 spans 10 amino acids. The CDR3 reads CAIGDEKLFF. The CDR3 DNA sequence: TGTGCCATAGGGGATGAAAAACTGTTTTTT.

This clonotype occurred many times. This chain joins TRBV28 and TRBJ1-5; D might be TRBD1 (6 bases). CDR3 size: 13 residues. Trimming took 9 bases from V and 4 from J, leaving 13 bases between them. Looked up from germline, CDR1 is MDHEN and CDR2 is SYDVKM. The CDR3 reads CASGGLGNQPQHF. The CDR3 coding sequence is TGTGCCAGTGGGGGGCTTGGGAATCAGCCCCAGCATTTT.

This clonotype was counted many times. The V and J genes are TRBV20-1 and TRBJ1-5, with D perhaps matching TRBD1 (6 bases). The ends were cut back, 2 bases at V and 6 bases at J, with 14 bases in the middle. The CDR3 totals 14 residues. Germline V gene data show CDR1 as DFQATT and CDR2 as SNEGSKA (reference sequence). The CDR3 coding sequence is TGCAGTGCTAGACCCACGGGGGCCGGTCAGCCCCAGCATTTT. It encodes CSARPTGAGQPQHF.

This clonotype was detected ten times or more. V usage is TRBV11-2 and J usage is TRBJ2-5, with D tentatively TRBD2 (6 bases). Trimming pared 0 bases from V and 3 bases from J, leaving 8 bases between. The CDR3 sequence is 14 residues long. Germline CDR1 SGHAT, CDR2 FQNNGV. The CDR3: CASSLEWGEETQYF. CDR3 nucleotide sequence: TGTGCCAGCAGCTTAGAATGGGGGGAAGAGACCCAGTACTTC.

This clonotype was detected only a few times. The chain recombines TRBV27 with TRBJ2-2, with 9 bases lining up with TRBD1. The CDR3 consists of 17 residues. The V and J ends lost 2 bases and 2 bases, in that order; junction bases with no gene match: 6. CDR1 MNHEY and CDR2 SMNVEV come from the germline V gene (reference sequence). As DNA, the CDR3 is TGTGCCAGCAGTTTACTCGGGACAGGGCTAAACACCGGGGAGCTGTTTTTT. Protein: CASSLLGTGLNTGELFF.

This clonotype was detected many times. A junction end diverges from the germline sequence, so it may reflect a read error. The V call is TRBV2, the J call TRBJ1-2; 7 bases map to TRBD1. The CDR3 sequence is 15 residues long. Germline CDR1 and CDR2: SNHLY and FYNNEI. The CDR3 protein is CASREEQGPNMSYTF. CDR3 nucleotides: TGTGCCAGCAGGGAAGAACAGGGGCCAAATATGAGCTACACCTTC.

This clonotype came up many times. The chain's CDR3 is CASSSGLQQYF. The CDR3 bases are TGTGCCAGCAGTTCCGGACTGCAGCAGTACTTC. The chain recombines TRBV27 with TRBJ2-7; possibly TRBD2 for D (5 bases). The germline V gene encodes CDR1 MNHEY and CDR2 SMNVEV (reference sequence). Trimming stripped 4 bases from V and 8 bases from J, with 9 bases between. The CDR3 totals 11 residues.

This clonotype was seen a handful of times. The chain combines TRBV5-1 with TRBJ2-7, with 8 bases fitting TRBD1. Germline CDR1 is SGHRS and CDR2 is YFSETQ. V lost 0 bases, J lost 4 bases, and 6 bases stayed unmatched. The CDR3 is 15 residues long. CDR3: CASSLAQGAQYEQYF. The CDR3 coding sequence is TGCGCCAGCAGCTTGGCCCAGGGGGCGCAGTACGAGCAGTACTTC.

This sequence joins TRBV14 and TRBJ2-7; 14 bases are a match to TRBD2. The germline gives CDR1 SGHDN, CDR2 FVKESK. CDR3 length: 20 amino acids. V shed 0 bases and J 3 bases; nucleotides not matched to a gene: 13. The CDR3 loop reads CASSQDDRLAGGEVIYEQYF. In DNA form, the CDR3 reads TGTGCCAGCAGCCAAGACGATCGACTAGCGGGAGGGGAAGTGATCTACGAGCAGTACTTC.

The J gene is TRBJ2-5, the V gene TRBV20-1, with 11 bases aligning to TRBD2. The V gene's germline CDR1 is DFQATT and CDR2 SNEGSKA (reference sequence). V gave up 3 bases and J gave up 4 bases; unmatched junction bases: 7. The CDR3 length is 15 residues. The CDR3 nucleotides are TGCAGTGCTAGCATACTAGCGGGAGCGGGAGAGACCCAGTACTTC. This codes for CSASILAGAGETQYF.

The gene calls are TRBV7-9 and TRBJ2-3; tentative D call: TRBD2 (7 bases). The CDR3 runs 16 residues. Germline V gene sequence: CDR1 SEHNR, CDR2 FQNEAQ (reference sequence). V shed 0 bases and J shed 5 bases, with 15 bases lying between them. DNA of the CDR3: TGTGCCAGCAGCTTAGCCTCGGTAGGGGGGGGAGATACGCAGTATTTT. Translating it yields CASSLASVGGGDTQYF.

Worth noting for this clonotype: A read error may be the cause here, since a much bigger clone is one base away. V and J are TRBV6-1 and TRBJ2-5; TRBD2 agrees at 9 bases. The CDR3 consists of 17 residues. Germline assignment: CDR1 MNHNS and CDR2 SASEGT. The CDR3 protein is CASSEGLLAGYQETLYF. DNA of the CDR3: TGTGCCAGCAGTGAAGGATTGCTAGCGGGATACCAAGAGACCCTGTACTTC.

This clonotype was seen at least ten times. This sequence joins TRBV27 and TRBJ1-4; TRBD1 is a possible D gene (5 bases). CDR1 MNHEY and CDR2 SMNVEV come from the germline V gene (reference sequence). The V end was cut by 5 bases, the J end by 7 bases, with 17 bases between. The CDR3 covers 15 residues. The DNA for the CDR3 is TGTGCCAGCAGTCCGAGATCAGGGTCCGGTGAAAAACTGTTTTTT. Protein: CASSPRSGSGEKLFF.

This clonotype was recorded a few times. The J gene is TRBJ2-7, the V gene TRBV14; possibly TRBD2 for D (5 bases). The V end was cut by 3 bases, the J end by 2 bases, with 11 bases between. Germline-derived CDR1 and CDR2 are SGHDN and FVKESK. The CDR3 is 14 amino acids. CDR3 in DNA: TGTGCCAGCAGCCAGCTCGGGGTCACCTACGAGCAGTACTTC. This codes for CASSQLGVTYEQYF.